This is a list of T cell receptor beta chains from one sample in a study of cytomegalovirus exposure and HLA in healthy donors. Here immunoSEQ multiplex PCR was the method, and the copy in TCRdb shows in-frame clones only, minus some. The table lists some 140,000 clones, around 80% of them singletons, with under 2% in the top ten. The specimen sequenced was PBMCs. The receptors shown here come from a female donor in good health and CMV-seropositive. Each CDR3 is given with its conserved first and last residue. D genes are given only for firm matches. Not all rows give a size; the values are once, few, many and, for expanded clones, a class.

j_gene	v_gene	abundance	d_gene	CDR3aa	CDR3nt
TRBJ1-5	TRBV28	.	TRBD1	CASSLGGQGYQPQHF	TGTGCCAGCAGTTTAGGGGGACAGGGTTATCAGCCCCAGCATTTT
TRBJ2-2	TRBV25-1	few	TRBD1	CASSEQGAGTGELFF	TGTGCCAGCAGTGAGCAGGGGGCGGGCACCGGGGAGCTGTTTTTT
TRBJ1-5	TRBV28	.	.	CASTLVTGEASNQPQHF	TGTGCCAGCACCCTAGTAACGGGGGAGGCGAGCAATCAGCCCCAGCATTTT
TRBJ2-7	TRBV6-1	.	TRBD2	CASSETRTSGGYEQYF	TGTGCCAGCAGTGAAACTCGGACTAGCGGGGGATACGAGCAGTACTTC
TRBJ1-5	TRBV19	.	.	CASSVTRTPRGQPQHF	TGTGCCAGTAGTGTAACTCGGACACCTAGAGGTCAGCCCCAGCATTTT
TRBJ2-7	TRBV27	.	TRBD1	CASSLAGTGLVREQYF	TGTGCCAGCAGTCTAGCCGGGACAGGGCTGGTTCGGGAGCAGTACTTC
TRBJ1-1	TRBV18	.	TRBD1	CASSLRGQPNTEAFF	TGTGCCAGCTCACTTCGGGGACAGCCGAACACTGAAGCTTTCTTT
TRBJ1-2	TRBV5-6	.	.	CASSSDGQGLYGYTF	TGTGCCAGCAGCTCCGATGGGCAGGGTCTCTATGGCTACACCTTC
TRBJ1-1	TRBV11-1	.	.	CASSLGAAANTEAFF	TGTGCCAGCAGCTTAGGCGCGGCAGCGAACACTGAAGCTTTCTTT
TRBJ2-1	TRBV7-9	.	.	CASSLDGPGPEQFF	TGTGCCAGCAGCTTAGATGGGCCCGGTCCTGAGCAGTTCTTC
TRBJ2-5	TRBV10-3	few	.	CAISVGGGETQYF	TGTGCCATCAGTGTTGGGGGCGGGGAGACCCAGTACTTC
TRBJ2-2	TRBV27	.	TRBD2	CASRLAGGLGSGELFF	TGTGCCAGCCGGCTAGCGGGGGGGCTGGGTTCCGGGGAGCTGTTTTTT
TRBJ2-5	TRBV28	.	.	CASSFPLGTARAQETQYF	TGTGCCAGCAGTTTCCCGCTCGGTACCGCCAGGGCTCAAGAGACCCAGTACTTC
TRBJ1-1	TRBV7-2	once	.	CASSLFAADEAFF	TGTGCCAGCAGCTTATTCGCCGCAGATGAAGCTTTCTTT
TRBJ2-3	TRBV5-1	.	TRBD2	CASSLTSGPLTDTQYF	TGCGCCAGCAGCTTGACTAGCGGGCCTCTCACAGATACGCAGTATTTT
TRBJ2-5	TRBV11-3	once	.	CASSLGPDQETQYF	TGTGCCAGCAGCTTGGGGCCGGACCAAGAGACCCAGTACTTC
TRBJ1-1	TRBV29-1	.	.	CSVRTGWGPNTEAFF	TGCAGCGTTCGTACAGGGTGGGGTCCGAACACTGAAGCTTTCTTT
TRBJ2-3	TRBV28	.	TRBD1	CASSMDRGEDTQYF	TGTGCCAGCAGTATGGACAGGGGGGAGGATACGCAGTATTTT
TRBJ2-7	TRBV19	.	.	CASSTDSYYEQYF	TGTGCCAGTAGTACCGACAGTTACTACGAGCAGTACTTC
TRBJ2-3	TRBV2	.	TRBD1	CASRWRQGAGYTQYF	TGTGCCAGCCGATGGAGACAGGGGGCTGGGTATACGCAGTATTTT
TRBJ1-6	TRBV7-2	few	.	CASSKTNTGSPLHF	TGTGCCAGCAGCAAAACCAACACAGGTTCACCCCTCCACTTT
TRBJ1-2	TRBV7-9	.	TRBD1	CASSRTGPYSGYTF	TGTGCCAGCAGCCGGACAGGTCCGTATAGTGGCTACACCTTC
TRBJ1-1	TRBV14	.	.	CASSQDWRGEEAFF	TGTGCCAGCAGCCAAGATTGGAGGGGTGAGGAAGCTTTCTTT
TRBJ2-5	TRBV7-2	.	TRBD1	CASSPGQQETQYF	TGTGCCAGCAGCCCGGGACAGCAAGAGACCCAGTACTTC
TRBJ1-2	TRBV5-1	.	TRBD1	CASKRTGGADGYTF	TGCGCCAGCAAGAGGACAGGGGGCGCGGATGGCTACACCTTC